Listed here is a single T cell receptor (beta chain). The data stem from a study of blood T cell repertoires in COVID-19. Produced via immunoSEQ multiplex PCR; TCRdb's table is partial and in-frame only. The sample yields a few hundred thousand clones, roughly nine tenths seen once. V gave up 6 bases and J gave up 2 bases, with 17 bases separating them. The V gene's germline CDR1 is SGHTA and CDR2 FQGNSA. The CDR3 runs 16 residues. The chain couples TRBV7-2 to TRBJ2-1, with D perhaps matching TRBD2 (7 bases). Material: PBMCs or T cells enriched from blood (not recorded which). This TCR derives from a woman under 40 who had recovered from COVID-19. DNA for the CDR3: TGTGCCAGCAGTCTCGGAGCGGGGACAACCTACAATGAGCAGTTCTTC. It encodes CASSLGAGTTYNEQFF.